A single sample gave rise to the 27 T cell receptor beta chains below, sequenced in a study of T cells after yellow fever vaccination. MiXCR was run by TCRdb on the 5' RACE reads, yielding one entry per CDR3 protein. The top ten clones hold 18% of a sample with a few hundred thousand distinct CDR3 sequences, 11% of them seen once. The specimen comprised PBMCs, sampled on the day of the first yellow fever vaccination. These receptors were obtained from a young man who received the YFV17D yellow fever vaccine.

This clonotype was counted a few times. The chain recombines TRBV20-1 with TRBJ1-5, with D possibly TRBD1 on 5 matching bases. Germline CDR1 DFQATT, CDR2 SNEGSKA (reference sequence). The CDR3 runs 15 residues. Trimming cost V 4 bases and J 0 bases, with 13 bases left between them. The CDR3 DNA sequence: TGCAGTGCTAAGCCAGGGAGCTATAGCAATCAGCCCCAGCATTTT. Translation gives CSAKPGSYSNQPQHF.

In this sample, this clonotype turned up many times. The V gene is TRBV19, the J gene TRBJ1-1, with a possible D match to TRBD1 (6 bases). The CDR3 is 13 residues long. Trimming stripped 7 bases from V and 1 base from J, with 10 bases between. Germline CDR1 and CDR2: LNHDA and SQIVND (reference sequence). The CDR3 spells CASTTGANTEAFF. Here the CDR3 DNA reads TGTGCCAGTACCACGGGGGCGAACACTGAAGCTTTCTTT. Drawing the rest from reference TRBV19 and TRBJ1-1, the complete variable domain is DGGITQSPKYLFRKEGQNVTLSCEQNLNHDAMYWYRQDPGQGLRLIYYSQIVNDFQKGDIAEGYSVSREKKESFPLTVTSAQKNPTAFYLCASTTGANTEAFFGQGTRLTVV.

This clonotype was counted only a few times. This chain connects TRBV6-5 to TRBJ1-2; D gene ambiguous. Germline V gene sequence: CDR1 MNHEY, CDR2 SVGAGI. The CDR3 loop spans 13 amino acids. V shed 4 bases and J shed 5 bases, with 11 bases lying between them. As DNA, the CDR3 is TGTGCCAGCAGTTCGAAGAGAATGTATGGCTACACCTTC. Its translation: CASSSKRMYGYTF.

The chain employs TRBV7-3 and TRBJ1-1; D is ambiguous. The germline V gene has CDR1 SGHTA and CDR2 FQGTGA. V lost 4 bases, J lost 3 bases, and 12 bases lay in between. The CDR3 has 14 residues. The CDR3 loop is CASSSAGSHTEAFF. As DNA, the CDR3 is TGTGCCAGCAGCTCCGCCGGGTCTCACACTGAAGCTTTCTTT.

CDR3 sequence: CASVGGGTGANVLTF. DNA of the CDR3: TGTGCCAGCGTAGGGGGGGGGACTGGGGCCAACGTCCTGACTTTC. This chain links TRBV11-2 with TRBJ2-6; D possibly corresponds to TRBD2 (7 bases). The CDR3 is made up of 15 amino acids. Germline CDR1 SGHAT, CDR2 FQNNGV. With 8 bases removed from V and 2 bases from J, the gap between germline ends came to 13 bases.

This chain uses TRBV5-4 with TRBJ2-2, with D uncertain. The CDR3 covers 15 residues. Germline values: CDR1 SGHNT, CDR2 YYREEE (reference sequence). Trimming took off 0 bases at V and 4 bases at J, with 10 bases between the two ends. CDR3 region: CASSLGGWGTGELFF. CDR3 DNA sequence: TGTGCCAGCAGCTTGGGGGGATGGGGCACCGGGGAGCTGTTTTTT.

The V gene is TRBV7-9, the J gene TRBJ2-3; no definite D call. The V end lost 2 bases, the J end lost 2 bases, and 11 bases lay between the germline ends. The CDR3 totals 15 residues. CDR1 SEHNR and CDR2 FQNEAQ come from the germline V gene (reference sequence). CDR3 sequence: CASSLRGPITDTQYF. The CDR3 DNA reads TGTGCCAGCAGCTTACGCGGCCCAATCACAGATACGCAGTATTTT.

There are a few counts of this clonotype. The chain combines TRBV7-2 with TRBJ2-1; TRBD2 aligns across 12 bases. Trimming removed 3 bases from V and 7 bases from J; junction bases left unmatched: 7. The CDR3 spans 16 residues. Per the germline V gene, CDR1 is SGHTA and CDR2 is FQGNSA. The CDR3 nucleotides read TGTGCCAGCAGCTTTAGGGCTAGCGGGGGGGAAAATGAGCAGTTCTTC. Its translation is CASSFRASGGENEQFF.

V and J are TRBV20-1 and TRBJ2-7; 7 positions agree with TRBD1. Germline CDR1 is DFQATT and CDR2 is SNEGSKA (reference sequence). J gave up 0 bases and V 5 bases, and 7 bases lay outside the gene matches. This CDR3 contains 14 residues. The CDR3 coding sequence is TGCAGTGCTCGGCTGACAGGGTTCTCCTACGAGCAGTACTTC. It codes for CSARLTGFSYEQYF.

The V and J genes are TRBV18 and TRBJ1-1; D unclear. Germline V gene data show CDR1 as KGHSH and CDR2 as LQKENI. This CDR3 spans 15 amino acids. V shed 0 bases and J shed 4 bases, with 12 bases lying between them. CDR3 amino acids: CASSPPRTRGTEAFF. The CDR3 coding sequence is TGTGCCAGCTCACCACCGAGGACCCGGGGCACTGAAGCTTTCTTT.

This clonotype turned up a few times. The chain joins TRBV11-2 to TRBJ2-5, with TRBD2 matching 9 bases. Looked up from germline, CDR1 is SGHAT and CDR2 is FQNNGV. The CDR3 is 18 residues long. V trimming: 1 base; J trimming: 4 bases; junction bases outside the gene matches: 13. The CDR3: CASSLGGVAGALRETQYF. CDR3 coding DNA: TGTGCCAGCAGCTTAGGGGGGGTAGCGGGGGCCCTGCGAGAGACCCAGTACTTC.

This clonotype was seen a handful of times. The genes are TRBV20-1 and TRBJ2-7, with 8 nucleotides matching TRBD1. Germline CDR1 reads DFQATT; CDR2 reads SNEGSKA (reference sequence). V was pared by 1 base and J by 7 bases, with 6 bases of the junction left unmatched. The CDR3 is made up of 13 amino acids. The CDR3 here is CSARGTGPGEQYF. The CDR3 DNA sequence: TGCAGTGCTAGAGGGACAGGGCCTGGGGAGCAGTACTTC.

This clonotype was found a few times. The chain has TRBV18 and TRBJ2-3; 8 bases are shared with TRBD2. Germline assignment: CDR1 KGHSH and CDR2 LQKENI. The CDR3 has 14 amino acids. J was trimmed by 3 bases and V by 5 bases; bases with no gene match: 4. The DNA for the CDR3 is TGTGCCAGCTCAGGTAGCGGGGTGACAGATACGCAGTATTTT. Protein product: CASSGSGVTDTQYF.

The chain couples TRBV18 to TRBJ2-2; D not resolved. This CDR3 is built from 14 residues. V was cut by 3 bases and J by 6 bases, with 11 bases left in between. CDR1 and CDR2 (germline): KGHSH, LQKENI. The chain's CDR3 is CASSPLSNSGELFF. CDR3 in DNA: TGTGCCAGCTCACCCTTATCCAATTCCGGGGAGCTGTTTTTT.

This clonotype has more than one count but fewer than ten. CDR3 in DNA: TGTGCCAGCAGCTTGGACAGGGGTAATTCACCCCTCCACTTT. Translation gives CASSLDRGNSPLHF. The chain uses TRBV5-4 and TRBJ1-6; 7 bases fit TRBD1. The CDR3 runs to 14 residues. The V segment lost 0 bases and the J segment 6 bases; nucleotides outside the gene matches: 0. Germline loops: CDR1 SGHNT, CDR2 YYREEE (reference sequence).

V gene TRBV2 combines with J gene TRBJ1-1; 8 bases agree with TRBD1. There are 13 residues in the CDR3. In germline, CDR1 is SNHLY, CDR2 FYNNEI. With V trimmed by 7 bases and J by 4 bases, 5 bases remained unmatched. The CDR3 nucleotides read TGTGCCAGCATTCCACAGGGGGGCACTGAAGCTTTCTTT. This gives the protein CASIPQGGTEAFF.

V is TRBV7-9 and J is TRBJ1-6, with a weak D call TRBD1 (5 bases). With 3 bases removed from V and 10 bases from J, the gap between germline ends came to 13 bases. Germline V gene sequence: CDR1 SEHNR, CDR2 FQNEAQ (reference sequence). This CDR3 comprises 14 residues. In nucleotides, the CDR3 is TGTGCCAGCAGCTTTAATGGGGGGGTATCACCCCTCCACTTT. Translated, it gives CASSFNGGVSPLHF.

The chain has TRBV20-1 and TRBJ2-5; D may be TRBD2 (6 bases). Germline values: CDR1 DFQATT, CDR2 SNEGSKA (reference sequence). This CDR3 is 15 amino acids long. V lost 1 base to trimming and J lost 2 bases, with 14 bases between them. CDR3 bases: TGCAGTGCTAGAGCGTTGGGACTTCTTCAAGAGACCCAGTACTTC. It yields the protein CSARALGLLQETQYF.

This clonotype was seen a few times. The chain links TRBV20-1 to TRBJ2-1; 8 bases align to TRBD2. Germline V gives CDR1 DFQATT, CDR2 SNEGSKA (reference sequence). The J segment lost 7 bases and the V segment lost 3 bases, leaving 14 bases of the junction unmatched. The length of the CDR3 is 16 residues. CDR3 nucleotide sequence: TGCAGTGCTAGCAGTGTGGGACTAGTTTTTTCAAATGAGCAGTTCTTC. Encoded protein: CSASSVGLVFSNEQFF.

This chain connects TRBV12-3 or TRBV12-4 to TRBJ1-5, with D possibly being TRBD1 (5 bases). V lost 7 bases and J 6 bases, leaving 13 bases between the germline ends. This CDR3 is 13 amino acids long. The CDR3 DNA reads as TGTGCCAGCACTGGACGGGGGGGTCAGCCCCAGCATTTT. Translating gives CASTGRGGQPQHF.

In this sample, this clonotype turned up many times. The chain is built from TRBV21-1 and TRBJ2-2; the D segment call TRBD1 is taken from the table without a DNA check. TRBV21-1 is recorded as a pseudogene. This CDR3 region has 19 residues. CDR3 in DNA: TGTGCCAGCAGCAAAGGGGCTACGGACCCCCCGTTGAACACCGGGGAGCTGTTTTTT. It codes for CASSKGATDPPLNTGELFF.

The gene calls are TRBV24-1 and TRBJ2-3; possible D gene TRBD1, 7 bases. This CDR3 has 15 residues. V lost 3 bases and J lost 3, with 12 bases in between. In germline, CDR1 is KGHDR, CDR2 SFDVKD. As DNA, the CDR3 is TGTGCCACCAGTGATGCGGGACAGTGGACAGATACGCAGTATTTT. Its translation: CATSDAGQWTDTQYF.

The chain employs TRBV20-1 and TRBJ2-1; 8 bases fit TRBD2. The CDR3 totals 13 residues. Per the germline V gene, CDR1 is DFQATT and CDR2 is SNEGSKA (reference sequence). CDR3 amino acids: CRGSGGSYNEQFF. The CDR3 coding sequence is TGCAGGGGGAGCGGGGGAAGTTACAATGAGCAGTTCTTC.

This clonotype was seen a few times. CDR3 DNA sequence: TGCGCCAGCAGCCAAGACCCCCCAGGATTAGGGGGGCGAAAAGAGACCCAGTACTTC. Amino acid sequence: CASSQDPPGLGGRKETQYF. The gene calls are TRBV4-3 and TRBJ2-5; perhaps D is TRBD1 or TRBD2 (6 bases each). This CDR3 is 19 amino acids long. V was pared by 0 bases and J by 3 bases, with 23 bases between. Germline values: CDR1 LGHNA, CDR2 YSLEER.

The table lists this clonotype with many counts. CDR3 in DNA: TGCGCCAGCAGCTTCGGGACGTCGAACACCGGGGAGCTGTTTTTT. This sequence encodes CASSFGTSNTGELFF. The V and J genes are TRBV5-1 and TRBJ2-2; the D call may be TRBD1 or TRBD2 (5 bases each). The CDR3 contains 15 residues. Germline loops: CDR1 SGHRS, CDR2 YFSETQ. Trimming took off 2 bases at V and 0 bases at J, with 8 bases between the two ends.

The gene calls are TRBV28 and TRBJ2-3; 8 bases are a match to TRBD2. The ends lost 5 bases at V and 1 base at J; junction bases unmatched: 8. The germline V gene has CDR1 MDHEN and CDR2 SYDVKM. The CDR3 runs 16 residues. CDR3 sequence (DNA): TGTGCCAGCAGTGCGATTCGGGGGGGCGGCACAGATACGCAGTATTTT. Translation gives CASSAIRGGGTDTQYF.

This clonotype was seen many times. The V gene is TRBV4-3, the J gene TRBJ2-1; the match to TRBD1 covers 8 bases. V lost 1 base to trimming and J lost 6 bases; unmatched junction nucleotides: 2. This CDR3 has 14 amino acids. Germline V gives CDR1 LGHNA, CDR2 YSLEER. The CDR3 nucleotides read TGCGCCAGCAGCCAAGTTACAGGGGGCAATGAGCAGTTCTTC. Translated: CASSQVTGGNEQFF.